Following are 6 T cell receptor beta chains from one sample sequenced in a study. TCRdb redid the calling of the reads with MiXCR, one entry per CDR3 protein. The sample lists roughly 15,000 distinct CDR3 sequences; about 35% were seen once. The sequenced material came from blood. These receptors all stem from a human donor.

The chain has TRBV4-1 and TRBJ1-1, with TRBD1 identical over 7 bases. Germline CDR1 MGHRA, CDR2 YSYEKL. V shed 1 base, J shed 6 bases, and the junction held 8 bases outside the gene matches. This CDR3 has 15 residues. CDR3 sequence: CASSQAQGWDAEAFF. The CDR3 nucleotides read TGCGCCAGCAGCCAAGCACAGGGGTGGGACGCTGAAGCTTTCTTT.

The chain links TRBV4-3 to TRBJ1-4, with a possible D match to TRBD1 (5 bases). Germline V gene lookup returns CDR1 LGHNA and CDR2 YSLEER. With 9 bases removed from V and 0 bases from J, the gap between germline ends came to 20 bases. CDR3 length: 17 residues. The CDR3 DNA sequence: TGCGCCAGTTCGCCTTTTAAGGGGCCAGCAACTAATGAAAAACTGTTTTTT. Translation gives CASSPFKGPATNEKLFF.

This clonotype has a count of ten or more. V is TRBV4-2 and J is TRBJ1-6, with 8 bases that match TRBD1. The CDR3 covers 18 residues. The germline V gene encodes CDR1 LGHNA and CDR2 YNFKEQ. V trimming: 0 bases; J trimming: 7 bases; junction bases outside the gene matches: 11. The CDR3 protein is CASSQDGPRTGRNSPLHF. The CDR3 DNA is TGTGCCAGCAGCCAAGATGGGCCTCGGACAGGGCGGAATTCACCCCTCCACTTT.

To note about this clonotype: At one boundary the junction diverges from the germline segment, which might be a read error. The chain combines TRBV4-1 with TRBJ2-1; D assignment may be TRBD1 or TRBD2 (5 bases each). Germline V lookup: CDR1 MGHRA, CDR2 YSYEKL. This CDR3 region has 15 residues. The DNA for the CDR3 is TGCGCCAGCATCCAAGGGACCCGTGGCTCCTACGAGCAGTTCTTC. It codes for CASIQGTRGSYEQFF.

The CDR3 loop is CASSQVVSRGVVDEQFF. The CDR3 DNA reads as TGCGCCAGCAGCCAAGTAGTGAGCAGGGGAGTGGTCGATGAGCAGTTCTTC. The chain is built from TRBV4-1 and TRBJ2-1, with D tentatively TRBD1 (6 bases). The CDR3 totals 17 residues. From germline, CDR1 is MGHRA and CDR2 YSYEKL. The V gene lost 1 base and the J gene lost 8 bases, with 21 bases spanning the gap.

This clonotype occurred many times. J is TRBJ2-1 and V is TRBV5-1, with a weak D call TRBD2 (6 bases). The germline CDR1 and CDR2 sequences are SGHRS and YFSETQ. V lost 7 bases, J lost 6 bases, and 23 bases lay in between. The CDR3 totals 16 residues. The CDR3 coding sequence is TGCGCCAGCTCATCCTCCCTCGGAGCGGGTCTCAATGAGCAGTTCTTC. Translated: CASSSSLGAGLNEQFF.